These 31 T cell receptor beta chains came from one sample sequenced in a study of control samples from healthy donors and cancer patients. TCRdb keeps only in-frame clones here, not all; method: immunoSEQ multiplex PCR. The sample has approximately 58,000 clones, roughly 86% seen once; the top ten hold about 12%. The specimen sequenced was PBMCs. Every receptor here comes from a woman aged 55-69 years with lung cancer.

This rearrangement joins TRBV29-1 to TRBJ1-2, with 10 bases aligning to TRBD1. The germline CDR1 and CDR2 sequences are SQVTM and ANQGSEA. This CDR3 is 13 amino acids long. Trimming removed 5 bases from V and 6 bases from J; junction bases left unmatched: 6. The CDR3 DNA reads TGCAGCGTTCGGAAGGGGACAGGGGATGGCTACACCTTC. Translation gives CSVRKGTGDGYTF.

This chain links TRBV27 with TRBJ2-7; 7 nucleotides align to TRBD2. The J segment lost 0 bases and the V segment lost 5 bases, leaving 10 bases of the junction unmatched. This CDR3 has 16 amino acids. Germline V gene data show CDR1 as MNHEY and CDR2 as SMNVEV (reference sequence). CDR3 nucleotide sequence: TGTGCCAGCAGTGAAACCGTCGCTAGCGGCTCCTACGAGCAGTACTTC. Translation gives CASSETVASGSYEQYF.

The chain couples TRBV18 to TRBJ2-5, with a tentative D call TRBD2 (6 bases). CDR1 and CDR2 (germline): KGHSH, LQKENI. The CDR3 consists of 14 residues. Trimming took 3 bases from V and 5 from J, leaving 13 bases between them. CDR3 coding DNA: TGTGCCAGCTCACCGATACTAGCCGAGGAGACCCAGTACTTC. Its translation is CASSPILAEETQYF.

The chain recombines TRBV7-9 with TRBJ2-5; possible D gene TRBD2, 5 bases. V was trimmed by 4 bases and J by 3 bases, leaving 12 bases between them. Germline values: CDR1 SEHNR, CDR2 FQNEAQ (reference sequence). The length of the CDR3 is 14 residues. The CDR3 protein is CASSYTSSEETQYF. CDR3 bases: TGTGCCAGCAGCTACACTAGTAGCGAAGAGACCCAGTACTTC.

This rearrangement joins TRBV5-1 to TRBJ2-3, with a tentative D call TRBD2 (5 bases). CDR3 length: 14 amino acids. Looked up from germline, CDR1 is SGHRS and CDR2 is YFSETQ. V lost 2 bases and J 0 bases, leaving 7 bases between the germline ends. CDR3 bases: TGCGCCAGCAGCTTTCGGGAAAGCACAGATACGCAGTATTTT. Translated: CASSFRESTDTQYF.

A few counts support this clone. The gene calls are TRBV7-6 and TRBJ2-3; TRBD1 is a possible D gene (6 bases). Germline CDR1 reads SGHVS; CDR2 reads FNYEAQ. This CDR3 comprises 15 residues. V lost 4 bases to trimming and J lost 0 bases, with 11 bases between them. The CDR3, as DNA: TGTGCCAGCAGCTCCTGGACAGCCAGCACAGATACGCAGTATTTT. Translated, it gives CASSSWTASTDTQYF.

The chain combines TRBV21-1 with TRBJ1-5. TRBV21-1 is labeled a pseudogene. The CDR3 has 18 residues. The CDR3 nucleotides are TGTGCCAGCAGCGAGCCCTGTCACAGGACTAGCCTGTATCAGCCCCAGCATTTT. It translates to CASSEPCHRTSLYQPQHF.

The chain uses TRBV7-2 and TRBJ2-1, with a weak D call TRBD2 (5 bases). V dropped 2 bases and J dropped 6 bases, with 14 bases sitting between them. CDR1 SGHTA and CDR2 FQGNSA come from the germline V gene. The CDR3 loop spans 15 amino acids. The CDR3 DNA reads TGTGCCAGCAGCTTACGGCTAGCTCCTACCAATGAGCAGTTCTTC. Amino acid sequence: CASSLRLAPTNEQFF.

This chain connects TRBV3-1 (or the pseudogene TRBV3-2) to TRBJ1-6; D possibly corresponds to TRBD1 (5 bases). There are 16 residues in the CDR3. Germline CDR1 LGHDT, CDR2 YNNKEL (reference sequence). The V end lost 0 bases, the J end lost 5 bases, and 11 bases lay between the germline ends. CDR3 nucleotides: TGTGCCAGCAGCCAAGATTGGGGGGTTGATAATTCACCCCTCCACTTT. Translating it yields CASSQDWGVDNSPLHF.

This clone showed up just a few times. The rearrangement uses TRBV15 and TRBJ2-2, with D perhaps matching TRBD1 (6 bases). Looked up from germline, CDR1 is LNHNV and CDR2 is YYDKDF (reference sequence). The CDR3 length is 15 residues. V shed 1 base and J shed 2 bases, with 8 bases lying between them. CDR3 amino acids: CATSRGTDNTGELFF. The CDR3 region has the DNA TGTGCCACCAGCAGAGGGACAGACAACACCGGGGAGCTGTTTTTT.

The CDR3 reads CSVDFQGGSGANVLTF. In DNA form, the CDR3 reads TGCAGCGTTGATTTTCAGGGAGGCTCTGGGGCCAACGTCCTGACTTTC. The genes are TRBV29-1 and TRBJ2-6; a weak D match, TRBD2 (6 bases). This CDR3 has 16 amino acids. Trimming cost V 3 bases and J 0 bases, with 12 bases left between them. Germline V CDR1 and CDR2: SQVTM, ANQGSEA.

The rearrangement joins TRBV6-5 to TRBJ2-1; 8 nucleotides line up with TRBD1. The germline CDR1 and CDR2 sequences are MNHEY and SVGAGI. This CDR3 is 15 amino acids long. V gave up 7 bases and J gave up 6 bases; unmatched junction bases: 11. The CDR3 DNA follows: TGTGCCAGCATCCAACCGGGACAGGATCGCAATGAGCAGTTCTTC. Translating gives CASIQPGQDRNEQFF.

The chain recombines TRBV7-3 with TRBJ2-5; TRBD2 might be the D (6 bases). The CDR3 is 15 residues long. The V gene lost 0 bases and the J gene lost 2 bases, with 10 bases spanning the gap. Germline CDR1 and CDR2: SGHTA and FQGTGA. The CDR3 DNA sequence: TGTGCCAGCAGCTTAACGATCGGGGGACAAGAGACCCAGTACTTC. Amino acid sequence: CASSLTIGGQETQYF.

The rearrangement joins TRBV5-1 to TRBJ2-7; D is undetermined. V was pared by 0 bases and J by 0 bases, with 4 bases between. The CDR3 length is 13 residues. Germline CDR1 is SGHRS and CDR2 is YFSETQ. The CDR3 protein is CASSLESSYEQYF. CDR3 DNA: TGCGCCAGCAGCTTGGAGAGCTCCTACGAGCAGTACTTC.

This rearrangement joins TRBV27 to TRBJ1-2; tentative D call: TRBD1 (5 bases). The CDR3 contains 15 residues. Trimming pared 2 bases from V and 6 bases from J, leaving 16 bases between. CDR1 MNHEY and CDR2 SMNVEV come from the germline V gene (reference sequence). As DNA, the CDR3 is TGTGCCAGCAGTTTAGAGGGCAGGGAGGGCAATGGCTACACCTTC. Residues: CASSLEGREGNGYTF.

The chain has TRBV19 and TRBJ2-5; 8 bases agree with TRBD1. CDR3 length: 15 residues. J gave up 4 bases and V 5 bases, and 9 bases lay outside the gene matches. Germline assignment: CDR1 LNHDA and CDR2 SQIVND (reference sequence). The CDR3, as DNA: TGTGCCAGTAGTCTCCAGGACAGGGTTGGAGAGACCCAGTACTTC. Residues: CASSLQDRVGETQYF.

The CDR3 DNA is TGTGCCATCAGTAAGTGGGCGGGACAGAGCTCCTACGAGCAGTACTTC. This encodes CAISKWAGQSSYEQYF. The V call is TRBV10-3, the J call TRBJ2-7, with D possibly matching TRBD1 (7 bases). The V and J ends lost 5 bases and 0 bases respectively, with 17 bases between them. The CDR3 extends over 16 amino acids. Per the germline V gene, CDR1 is ENHRY and CDR2 is SYGVKD.

CDR3 sequence (DNA): TGTGCCAGCAGCTTGGATGACCGGGAGAACTATGGCTACACCTTC. Translating gives CASSLDDRENYGYTF. The rearrangement joins TRBV5-5 to TRBJ1-2; no firm D call. Trimming cost V 0 bases and J 2 bases, with 11 bases left between them. The CDR3 runs to 15 residues. Per the germline V gene, CDR1 is SGHKS and CDR2 is YYEKEE (reference sequence). Full variable domain (remainder filled in from reference TRBV5-5 and TRBJ1-2): DAGVTQSPTHLIKTRGQQVTLRCSPISGHKSVSWYQQVLGQGPQFIFQYYEKEERGRGNFPDRFSARQFPNYSSELNVNALLLGDSALYLCASSLDDRENYGYTFGSGTRLTVV.

The genes are TRBV6-5 and TRBJ1-2; no reliable D call. The CDR3 loop spans 16 amino acids. The germline V gene encodes CDR1 MNHEY and CDR2 SVGAGI. Trimming shortened V by 2 bases and J by 4 bases, and 17 bases separated the two germline ends. The CDR3 reads CASSYRSGLPGYGYTF. The CDR3 region has the DNA TGTGCCAGCAGTTACCGTTCGGGTCTCCCGGGCTATGGCTACACCTTC.

This clone was detected only a few times. The V gene is TRBV19, the J gene TRBJ1-3; TRBD1 is a possible D gene (5 bases). V lost 7 bases and J lost 8, with 15 bases in between. From germline, CDR1 is LNHDA and CDR2 SQIVND (reference sequence). The CDR3 is 13 amino acids. The CDR3 is CASTVRGLDTIYF. In DNA, the CDR3 is TGTGCCAGTACAGTACGGGGCCTAGACACCATATATTTT.

V is TRBV19 and J is TRBJ2-1; no clear D. Trimming shortened V by 0 bases and J by 0 bases, and 3 bases separated the two germline ends. Germline V lookup: CDR1 LNHDA, CDR2 SQIVND (reference sequence). The CDR3 spans 14 residues. CDR3 DNA: TGTGCCAGTAGTATAGAAGGCTCCTACAATGAGCAGTTCTTC. Protein product: CASSIEGSYNEQFF.

V is TRBV28 and J is TRBJ1-5; 9 bases match TRBD1. After removal of 7 bases from V and 7 bases from J, the junction contained 5 bases not matched to a gene. The CDR3 consists of 13 residues. Germline V CDR1 and CDR2: MDHEN, SYDVKM. The DNA for the CDR3 is TGTGCCAGCAACATGGACAGGGGCCAGCCCCAGCATTTT. Translation gives CASNMDRGQPQHF. Full variable domain (rest looked up from reference TRBV28 and TRBJ1-5): DVKVTQSSRYLVKRTGEKVFLECVQDMDHENMFWYRQDPGLGLRLIYFSYDVKMKEKGDIPEGYSVSREKKERFSLILESASTNQTSMYLCASNMDRGQPQHFGDGTRLSIL.

Worth noting for this clone: Other nucleotide sequences from this sample produce the same CDR3. The chain carries TRBV5-1 and TRBJ2-3, with TRBD2 matching 10 bases. Germline V gene lookup returns CDR1 SGHRS and CDR2 YFSETQ. The junction had 3 bases not matched to a gene; V was cut back by 3 bases and J by 2 bases. This CDR3 is built from 15 residues. The CDR3 DNA follows: TGCGCCAGCAGCTCTGGACTAGCGGCCACAGATACGCAGTATTTT. It codes for CASSSGLAATDTQYF. Complete variable domain (other parts from reference TRBV5-1 and TRBJ2-3): KAGVTQTPRYLIKTRGQQVTLSCSPISGHRSVSWYQQTPGQGLQFLFEYFSETQRNKGNFPGRFSGRQFSNSRSEMNVSTLELGDSALYLCASSSGLAATDTQYFGPGTRLTVL.

J is TRBJ1-2 and V is TRBV30, with D possibly being TRBD1 (6 bases). The CDR3 totals 15 residues. V dropped 3 bases and J dropped 4 bases, with 18 bases sitting between them. Germline values: CDR1 GTSNPN, CDR2 SVGIG (reference sequence). CDR3 sequence reads: CAWRWGTRIFYGYTF. For the CDR3, the DNA is TGTGCCTGGAGGTGGGGGACAAGAATTTTCTATGGCTACACCTTC.

The rearrangement links TRBV5-5 to TRBJ1-6; D is unclear. Trimming took off 4 bases at V and 0 bases at J, with 11 bases between the two ends. The CDR3 extends over 16 amino acids. Germline V gene sequence: CDR1 SGHKS, CDR2 YYEKEE (reference sequence). CDR3 bases: TGTGCCAGCAGCGCTGATCAGAGCTCCTATAATTCACCCCTCCACTTT. This codes for CASSADQSSYNSPLHF. Full variable domain (missing parts from reference TRBV5-5 and TRBJ1-6): DAGVTQSPTHLIKTRGQQVTLRCSPISGHKSVSWYQQVLGQGPQFIFQYYEKEERGRGNFPDRFSARQFPNYSSELNVNALLLGDSALYLCASSADQSSYNSPLHFGNGTRLTVT.

The chain employs TRBV7-8 and TRBJ2-2, with TRBD1 matching over 11 bases. Germline V CDR1 and CDR2: SGHVS, FQNEAQ. The CDR3 spans 17 residues. The V segment lost 0 bases and the J segment 8 bases; nucleotides outside the gene matches: 8. The CDR3 sequence is CASSLALRTGGLGELFF. DNA of the CDR3: TGTGCCAGCAGCTTAGCCCTCCGGACAGGGGGCTTGGGGGAGCTGTTTTTT.

CDR3 sequence: CAWTGGGAEAFF. As DNA, the CDR3 is TGTGCCTGGACAGGGGGAGGAGCTGAAGCTTTCTTT. V is TRBV30 and J is TRBJ1-1; TRBD1 matches 7 bases. Germline lookup yields CDR1 GTSNPN and CDR2 SVGIG (reference sequence). Losses at the gene ends were 4 bases for V and 6 bases for J; bases not matched to a gene: 5. The CDR3 length is 12 residues.

This rearrangement joins TRBV5-1 to TRBJ2-3; D ambiguous. Germline V gene sequence: CDR1 SGHRS, CDR2 YFSETQ. Between the trimmed V and J ends, which lost 0 bases and 2 bases, there was a span of 7 bases. This CDR3 contains 14 residues. CDR3 loop: CASSLGGHTDTQYF. CDR3 sequence (DNA): TGCGCCAGCAGCTTGGGTGGGCACACAGATACGCAGTATTTT.

The chain has TRBV29-1 and TRBJ2-1; 8 bases line up with TRBD2. Germline values: CDR1 SQVTM, CDR2 ANQGSEA. The CDR3 has 15 amino acids. The V segment lost 6 bases and the J segment 0 bases; nucleotides outside the gene matches: 7. The CDR3, as DNA: TGCAGCGTCTCGGCTAGCGGGCACTCCTACAATGAGCAGTTCTTC. It encodes CSVSASGHSYNEQFF.

Worth noting for this clone: This same CDR3 is encoded by further DNA sequences in the sample. CDR3 coding DNA: TGCGCCAGCAGCTTTACGACTAGCAGTTCCTACAATGAGCAGTTCTTC. Translating gives CASSFTTSSSYNEQFF. The chain recombines TRBV5-1 with TRBJ2-1; the match to TRBD2 covers 7 bases. The trim removed 2 bases at V and 1 base at J, leaving 6 bases unmatched. The CDR3 contains 16 residues. CDR1 and CDR2 from the germline V gene are SGHRS and YFSETQ. The whole variable domain, remainder taken from reference TRBV5-1 and TRBJ2-1, is KAGVTQTPRYLIKTRGQQVTLSCSPISGHRSVSWYQQTPGQGLQFLFEYFSETQRNKGNFPGRFSGRQFSNSRSEMNVSTLELGDSALYLCASSFTTSSSYNEQFFGPGTRLTVL.

V gene TRBV6-5 combines with J gene TRBJ1-4, with D perhaps TRBD1 (6 bases). Germline lookup yields CDR1 MNHEY and CDR2 SVGAGI. This CDR3 comprises 16 residues. Between the trimmed V and J ends, which lost 4 bases and 0 bases, there was a span of 12 bases. In DNA form, the CDR3 reads TGTGCCAGCAGTTCCACTTGGACAGCAACTAATGAAAAACTGTTTTTT. Residues: CASSSTWTATNEKLFF.